What follows is one T cell receptor beta chain and its context. Its antigen is currently unknown. The data stem from a study of T cell responses to AZD1222 COVID-19 vaccine. Study background: Second doses that came at about 4 or about 12 weeks were put together.

Overall study results and limits: Baseline serostatus was positive in only a handful of AZD1222 recipients. White British donors predominated, females outnumbered males, and clonal diversity was possibly underestimated. Every sample of the repertoires postdated the peak T cell response.

This CDR3 spans 13 amino acids. Germline CDR1 and CDR2: SGHVS and FNYEAQ. V was trimmed by 1 base and J by 5 bases, leaving 8 bases between them. This table comes from immunoSEQ multiplex PCR, and its TCRdb copy is limited to in-frame clones, with some not included. The sample lists about 190,000 clones, approximately 92% seen once, with 1% to 1.5% in the top ten. The receptor comes from an adult in good health. J is TRBJ1-1 and V is TRBV7-6; D remains unclear. This sample comprised peripheral blood, obtained on day 0 of AZD1222 vaccination. Here the CDR3 DNA reads TGTGCCAGCAGCTTAGAGCGGCATACTGAAGCTTTCTTT. Its translation is CASSLERHTEAFF.